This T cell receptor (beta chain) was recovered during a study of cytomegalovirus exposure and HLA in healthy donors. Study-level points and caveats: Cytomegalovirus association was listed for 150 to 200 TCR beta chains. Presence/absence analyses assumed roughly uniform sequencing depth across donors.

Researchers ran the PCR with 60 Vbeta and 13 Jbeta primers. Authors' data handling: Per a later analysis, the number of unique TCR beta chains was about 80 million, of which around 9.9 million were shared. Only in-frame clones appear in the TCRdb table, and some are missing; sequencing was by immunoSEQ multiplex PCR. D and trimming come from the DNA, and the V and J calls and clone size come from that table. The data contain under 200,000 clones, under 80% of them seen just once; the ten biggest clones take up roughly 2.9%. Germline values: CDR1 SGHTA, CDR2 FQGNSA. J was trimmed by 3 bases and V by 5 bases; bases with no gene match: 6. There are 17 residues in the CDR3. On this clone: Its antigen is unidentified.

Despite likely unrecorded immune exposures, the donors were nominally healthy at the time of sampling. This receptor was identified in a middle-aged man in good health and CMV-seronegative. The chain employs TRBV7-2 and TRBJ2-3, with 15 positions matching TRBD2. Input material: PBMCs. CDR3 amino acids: CASSLWTSGRGTDTQYF. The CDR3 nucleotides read TGTGCCAGCAGCCTCTGGACTAGCGGGAGGGGGACAGATACGCAGTATTTT.